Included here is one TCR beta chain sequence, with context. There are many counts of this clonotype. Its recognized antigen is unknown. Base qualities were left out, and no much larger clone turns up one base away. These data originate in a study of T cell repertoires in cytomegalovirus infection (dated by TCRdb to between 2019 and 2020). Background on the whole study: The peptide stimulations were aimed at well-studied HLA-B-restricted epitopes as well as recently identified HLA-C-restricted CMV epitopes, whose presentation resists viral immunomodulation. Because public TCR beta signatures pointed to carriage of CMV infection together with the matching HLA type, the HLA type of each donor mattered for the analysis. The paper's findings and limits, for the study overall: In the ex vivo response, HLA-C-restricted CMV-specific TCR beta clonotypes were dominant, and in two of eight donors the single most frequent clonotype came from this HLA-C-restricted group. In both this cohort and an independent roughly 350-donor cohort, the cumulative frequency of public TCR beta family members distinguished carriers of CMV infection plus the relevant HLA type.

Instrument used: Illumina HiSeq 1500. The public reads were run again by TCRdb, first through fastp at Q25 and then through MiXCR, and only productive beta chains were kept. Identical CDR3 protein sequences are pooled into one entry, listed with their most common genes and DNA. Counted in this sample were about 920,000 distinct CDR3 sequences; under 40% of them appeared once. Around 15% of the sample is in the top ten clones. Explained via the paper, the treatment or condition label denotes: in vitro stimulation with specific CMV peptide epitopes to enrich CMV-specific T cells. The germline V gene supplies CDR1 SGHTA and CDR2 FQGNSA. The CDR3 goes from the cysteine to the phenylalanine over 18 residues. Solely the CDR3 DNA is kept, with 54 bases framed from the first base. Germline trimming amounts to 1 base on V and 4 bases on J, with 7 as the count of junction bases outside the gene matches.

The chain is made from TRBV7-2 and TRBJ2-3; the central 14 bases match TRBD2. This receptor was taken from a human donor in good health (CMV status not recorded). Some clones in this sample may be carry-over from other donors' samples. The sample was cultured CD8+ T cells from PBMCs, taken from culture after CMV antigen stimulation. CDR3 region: CASSLGLAGGRSADTQYF. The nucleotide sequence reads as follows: TGTGCCAGCAGCTTAGGACTAGCGGGGGGGCGGTCGGCAGATACGCAGTATTTT. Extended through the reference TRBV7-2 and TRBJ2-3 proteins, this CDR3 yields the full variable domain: GAGVSQSPSNKVTEKGKDVELRCDPISGHTALYWYRQSLGQGLEFLIYFQGNSAPDKSGLPSDRFSAERTGGSVSTLTIQRTQQEDSAVYLCASSLGLAGGRSADTQYFGPGTRLTVL.